Sequencing of this T cell receptor (beta chain) was carried out in a study of early T cells in non-severe SARS-CoV-2 infection. The CDR3 extends over 12 amino acids. V was shortened by 7 bases and J by 12 bases, with 16 bases between the two germline ends. cDNA molecules, individually, were tagged with unique molecular identifiers. TCRdb called the 5' RACE reads again in MiXCR, with one record for every CDR3 protein. This table holds some 82,000 distinct CDR3 sequences, more than 10% found once. Only a few counts were recorded for this clonotype. This clonotype originated in an adult who was a healthcare worker with PCR-confirmed SARS-CoV-2 infection or an uninfected control (not recorded which). The specimen comprised whole blood, sampled at baseline. The chain has TRBV12-3 or TRBV12-4 and TRBJ2-4, with D possibly being TRBD2 (6 bases). Here the CDR3 DNA reads TGTGCCAGCAAAGGGAGGCAGCTACATCAGTACTTC. Translated, it gives CASKGRQLHQYF.